A single sample gave rise to the 18 T cell receptor beta chains below, sequenced in a study of regulatory T cells in long-lasting Graves disease. Arm-PCR of CDR3 regions and iRepertoire HTBI primers were the basis on which TCR beta libraries were built. TCRdb re-derived calls from the multiplex PCR reads in MiXCR, one entry per CDR3 protein. Among approximately 230,000 distinct CDR3 sequences listed, about 18% were seen once. Time point: newly diagnosed GD, antithyroid drugs for less than 3 months. PBMC RNA served as the TCR library source. The sequences come from peripheral blood mononuclear cells (PBMCs), collected at new diagnosis, from a patient treated with antithyroid drugs. The receptor source for this set is a female donor with Graves disease.

This clonotype was seen once. This sequence joins TRBV3-1 and TRBJ1-6; a weak D match, TRBD1 (6 bases). The germline V and J ends were trimmed by 1 base and 6 bases, with 13 bases remaining between them. Germline V gives CDR1 LGHDT, CDR2 YNNKEL (reference sequence). The CDR3 loop spans 16 amino acids. The CDR3 region has the DNA TGTGCCAGCAGCCAAGGGTTGGTGGACAGTAATTCACCCCTCCACTTT. This gives the protein CASSQGLVDSNSPLHF.

There are many counts of this clonotype. The rearrangement joins TRBV28 to TRBJ2-7; 12 positions match TRBD1. With 6 bases clipped from V and 5 bases from J, the junction kept 5 bases outside the gene matches. Germline V gene data show CDR1 as MDHEN and CDR2 as SYDVKM. The CDR3 runs 14 residues. In DNA, the CDR3 is TGTGCCAGCAGCTGGGGACAGGGGGCCCACGAGCAGTACTTC. Amino acid sequence: CASSWGQGAHEQYF. Based on the CDR3 plus reference TRBV28 and TRBJ2-7, the full variable domain is DVKVTQSSRYLVKRTGEKVFLECVQDMDHENMFWYRQDPGLGLRLIYFSYDVKMKEKGDIPEGYSVSREKKERFSLILESASTNQTSMYLCASSWGQGAHEQYFGPGTRLTVT.

This clonotype occurred many times. The CDR3 is CATSELGWGQDENNEQFF. DNA for the CDR3: TGTGCCACCAGTGAATTGGGATGGGGGCAGGACGAGAACAATGAGCAGTTCTTC. J is TRBJ2-1 and V is TRBV24-1; maybe TRBD1 (6 bases). V lost 4 bases and J 5 bases, leaving 23 bases between the germline ends. The CDR3 has 18 amino acids. Looked up from germline, CDR1 is KGHDR and CDR2 is SFDVKD.

This clonotype has only a few counts. The CDR3 loop reads CSAEGLATSYEQYF. In DNA, the CDR3 is TGCAGTGCCGAGGGACTAGCGACTTCCTACGAGCAGTACTTC. The chain couples TRBV20-1 to TRBJ2-7; 10 positions match TRBD2. The germline V gene has CDR1 DFQATT and CDR2 SNEGSKA (reference sequence). Trimming cost V 6 bases and J 1 base; bases outside gene matches: 6. The CDR3 totals 14 residues.

In its sample, this clonotype was seen many times. This chain joins TRBV24-1 and TRBJ2-3; 8 bases are shared with TRBD2. Unmatched junction bases numbered 11, after V lost 12 bases and J lost 4 bases. The CDR3 runs 14 residues. Germline V gene data show CDR1 as KGHDR and CDR2 as SFDVKD. CDR3 residues: CASRSSGSADTQYF. The DNA of the CDR3 is TGTGCCTCCCGATCAAGCGGGAGTGCAGATACGCAGTATTTT.

This clonotype was picked up many times. CDR3 coding DNA: TGTGCCAGCAGTTTTTCAGGGCCCACTGAAGCTTTCTTT. The encoded protein is CASSFSGPTEAFF. This chain connects TRBV28 to TRBJ1-1; possible D gene TRBD1, 5 bases. Trimming shortened V by 3 bases and J by 4 bases, and 9 bases separated the two germline ends. Germline V gene data show CDR1 as MDHEN and CDR2 as SYDVKM. There are 13 residues in the CDR3. Based on the CDR3 plus reference TRBV28 and TRBJ1-1, the full variable domain is DVKVTQSSRYLVKRTGEKVFLECVQDMDHENMFWYRQDPGLGLRLIYFSYDVKMKEKGDIPEGYSVSREKKERFSLILESASTNQTSMYLCASSFSGPTEAFFGQGTRLTVV.

This clonotype was seen ten or more times. The chain carries TRBV24-1 and TRBJ2-6; D may be TRBD1 (5 bases). From germline, CDR1 is KGHDR and CDR2 SFDVKD. Trimming removed 5 bases from V and 4 bases from J, with 20 bases in between. The CDR3 totals 18 residues. CDR3 sequence: CATSAFGREGSGANVLTF. CDR3 DNA sequence: TGTGCCACCAGTGCGTTTGGCAGGGAAGGTTCGGGGGCCAACGTCCTGACTTTC.

This clonotype has ten or more counts. V gene TRBV19 combines with J gene TRBJ2-3; a possible D gene is TRBD2 (6 bases). The CDR3 runs 15 residues. Per the germline V gene, CDR1 is LNHDA and CDR2 is SQIVND (reference sequence). V was clipped by 1 base and J by 2 bases, with 10 bases between them. The CDR3 DNA follows: TGTGCCAGTAGTATAGGACTAGACAACACAGATACGCAGTATTTT. Protein product: CASSIGLDNTDTQYF.

V is TRBV5-5 and J is TRBJ2-7; D remains ambiguous. Germline lookup yields CDR1 SGHKS and CDR2 YYEKEE (reference sequence). The CDR3 contains 16 residues. V was pared by 4 bases and J by 0 bases, with 17 bases between. The chain's CDR3 is CASSQALTVISYEQYF. The CDR3 DNA follows: TGTGCCAGCAGCCAGGCCCTTACAGTGATCTCCTACGAGCAGTACTTC.

The chain joins TRBV20-1 to TRBJ2-1; tentative D call: TRBD2 (6 bases). Trimming removed 6 bases from V and 8 bases from J, with 17 bases in between. The CDR3 length is 13 residues. Germline-derived CDR1 and CDR2 are DFQATT and SNEGSKA (reference sequence). The CDR3 DNA sequence: TGCAGTGCCGTCTTGTCCGGGAGCTATGAGCAGTTCTTC. Its protein is CSAVLSGSYEQFF.

This clonotype was observed many times. This rearrangement joins TRBV12-3 or TRBV12-4 to TRBJ2-1; TRBD1 or TRBD2 may be the D gene (5 bases each). The CDR3 consists of 14 residues. V gave up 6 bases and J gave up 8 bases, with 17 bases separating them. The CDR3 DNA reads as TGTGCCAGCAGGCGCTCCGGGGCCCAATATGAGCAGTTCTTC. It specifies CASRRSGAQYEQFF.

This chain links TRBV4-3 with TRBJ1-2; 8 nucleotides agree with TRBD1. Germline V gene lookup returns CDR1 LGHNA and CDR2 YSLEER. V was pared by 2 bases and J by 7 bases, with 6 bases of the junction left unmatched. The CDR3 spans 14 residues. The CDR3 reads CASSQLQGAGGYTF. CDR3 bases: TGCGCCAGCAGCCAACTTCAGGGGGCAGGTGGCTACACCTTC.

This clonotype was seen at least ten times. The V call is TRBV20-1, the J call TRBJ2-7; tentatively, D is TRBD1 (5 bases). Per germline, CDR1 DFQATT and CDR2 SNEGSKA (reference sequence). This CDR3 is built from 14 residues. The DNA for the CDR3 is TGCAGCGCGCGACAGTGGCAGGGAATCCACGAGCAGTACTTC. Its translation is CSARQWQGIHEQYF.

This clonotype was recorded at least ten times. CDR3 DNA sequence: TGTGCCAGCAGCTTGATGGGGGGGGGAGGAGTCAATGAGCAGTTCTTC. As protein: CASSLMGGGGVNEQFF. The genes are TRBV9 and TRBJ2-1, with 7 bases lining up with TRBD2. Germline CDR1 reads SGDLS; CDR2 reads YYNGEE. The CDR3 has 16 amino acids. J lost 6 bases, V lost 4 bases, and 13 bases had no gene match.

The sample holds a few counts of this clonotype. CDR3 sequence (DNA): TGTGCCAGCAGCGTAGACAGGGGGCGAGATGAAAAACTGTTTTTT. Amino acids: CASSVDRGRDEKLFF. The J gene is TRBJ1-4, the V gene TRBV5-4; 10 bases map to TRBD1. This CDR3 comprises 15 residues. V was pared by 4 bases and J by 6 bases, with 6 bases of the junction left unmatched. The germline CDR1 and CDR2 sequences are SGHNT and YYREEE (reference sequence).

This clonotype has only a few counts. The chain uses TRBV5-6 and TRBJ2-1; the match to TRBD2 covers 7 bases. This CDR3 is 14 amino acids long. The J segment lost 3 bases and the V segment lost 4 bases, leaving 4 bases of the junction unmatched. Looked up from germline, CDR1 is SGHDT and CDR2 is YYEEEE. The CDR3 DNA follows: TGTGCCAGCAGCCCCGGGACTAACTACAATGAGCAGTTCTTC. It encodes CASSPGTNYNEQFF.

The table lists this clonotype with many counts. The junction and the germline gene differ at one end; a read error may be behind it. The chain links TRBV7-7 to TRBJ2-1; D is possibly TRBD2 (5 bases). CDR3 size: 13 residues. Germline CDR1 SSHAT, CDR2 FNYEAQ (reference sequence). The chain's CDR3 is CASSRGPGNEQFF. DNA for the CDR3: TGTGCTAGCAGCCGAGGGCCGGGCAATGAGCAGTTCTTC.

This clonotype was recorded a few times. This sequence joins TRBV10-2 and TRBJ2-1; TRBD2 agrees at 7 bases. This CDR3 has 13 residues. V lost 7 bases, J lost 6 bases, and 6 bases stayed unmatched. Germline V gene lookup returns CDR1 WSHSY and CDR2 SAAADI. The CDR3 DNA reads TGCGCCAGCACACGAATAGCGGGCAATGAGCAGTTCTTC. It specifies CASTRIAGNEQFF.